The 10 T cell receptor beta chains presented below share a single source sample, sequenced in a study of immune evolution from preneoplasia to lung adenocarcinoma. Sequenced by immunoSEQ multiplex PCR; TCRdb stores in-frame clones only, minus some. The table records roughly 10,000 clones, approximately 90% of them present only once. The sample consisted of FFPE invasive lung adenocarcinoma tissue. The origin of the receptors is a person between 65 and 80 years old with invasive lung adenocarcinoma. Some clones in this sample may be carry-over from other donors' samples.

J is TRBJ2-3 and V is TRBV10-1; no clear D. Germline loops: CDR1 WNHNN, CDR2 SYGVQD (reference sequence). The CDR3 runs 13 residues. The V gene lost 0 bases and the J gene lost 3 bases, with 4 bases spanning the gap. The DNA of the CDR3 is TGCGCCAGCAGTGAGTCAGGGACAGATACGCAGTATTTT. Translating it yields CASSESGTDTQYF.

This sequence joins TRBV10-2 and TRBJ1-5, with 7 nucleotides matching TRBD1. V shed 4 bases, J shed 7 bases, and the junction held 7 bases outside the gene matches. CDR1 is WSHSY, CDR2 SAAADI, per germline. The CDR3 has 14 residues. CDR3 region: CASSVDRVGQPQHF. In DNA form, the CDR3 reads TGCGCCAGCAGTGTTGACAGGGTCGGACAGCCCCAGCATTTT.

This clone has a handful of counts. DNA of the CDR3: TGTGCCAGTAGTAGATACCTTAGCGGGGCTTACAATGAGCAGTTCTTC. It is translated as CASSRYLSGAYNEQFF. The chain joins TRBV19 to TRBJ2-1, with 8 positions matching TRBD2. CDR1 LNHDA and CDR2 SQIVND come from the germline V gene (reference sequence). Germline trimming cut 4 bases from V and 4 bases from J; bases unmatched to any gene: 9. CDR3 length equals 16 residues. The full variable domain, rest sourced from reference TRBV19 and TRBJ2-1, is DGGITQSPKYLFRKEGQNVTLSCEQNLNHDAMYWYRQDPGQGLRLIYYSQIVNDFQKGDIAEGYSVSREKKESFPLTVTSAQKNPTAFYLCASSRYLSGAYNEQFFGPGTRLTVL.

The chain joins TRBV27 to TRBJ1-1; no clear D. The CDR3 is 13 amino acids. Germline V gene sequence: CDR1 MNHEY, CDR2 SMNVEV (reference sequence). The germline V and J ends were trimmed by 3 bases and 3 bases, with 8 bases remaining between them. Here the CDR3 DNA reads TGTGCCAGCAGTTTTAGGGAGGACACTGAAGCTTTCTTT. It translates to CASSFREDTEAFF.

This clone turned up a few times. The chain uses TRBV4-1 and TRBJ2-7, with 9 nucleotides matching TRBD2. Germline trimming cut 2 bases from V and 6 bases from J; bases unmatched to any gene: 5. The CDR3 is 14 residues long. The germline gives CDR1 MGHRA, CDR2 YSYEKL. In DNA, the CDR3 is TGCGCCAGCAGCCAATTAGCGGGAGAATCCGAGCAGTACTTC. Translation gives CASSQLAGESEQYF.

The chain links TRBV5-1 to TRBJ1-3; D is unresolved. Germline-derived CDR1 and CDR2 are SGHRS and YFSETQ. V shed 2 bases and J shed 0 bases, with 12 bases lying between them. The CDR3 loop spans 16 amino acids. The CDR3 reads CASSLGFHNSGNTIYF. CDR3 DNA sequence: TGCGCCAGCAGCTTAGGGTTTCACAACTCTGGAAACACCATATATTTT.

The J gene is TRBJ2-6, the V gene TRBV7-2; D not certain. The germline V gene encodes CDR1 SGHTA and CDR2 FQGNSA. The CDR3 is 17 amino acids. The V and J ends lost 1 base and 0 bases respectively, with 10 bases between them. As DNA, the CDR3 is TGTGCCAGCAGCTTAGTCGTAGTCCACTCTGGGGCCAACGTCCTGACTTTC. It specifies CASSLVVVHSGANVLTF.

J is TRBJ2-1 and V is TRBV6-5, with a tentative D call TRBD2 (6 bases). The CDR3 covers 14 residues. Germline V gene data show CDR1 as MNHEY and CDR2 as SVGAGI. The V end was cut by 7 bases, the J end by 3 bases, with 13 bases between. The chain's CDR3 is CASTKRRGYNEQFF. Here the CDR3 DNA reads TGTGCCAGCACCAAGAGGCGGGGCTACAATGAGCAGTTCTTC.

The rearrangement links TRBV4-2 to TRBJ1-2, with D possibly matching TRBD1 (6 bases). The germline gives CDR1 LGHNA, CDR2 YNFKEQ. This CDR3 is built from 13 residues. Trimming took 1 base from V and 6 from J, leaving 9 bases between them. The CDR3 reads CASSQAGGDGYTF. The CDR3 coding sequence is TGTGCCAGCAGCCAAGCTGGGGGCGATGGCTACACCTTC.

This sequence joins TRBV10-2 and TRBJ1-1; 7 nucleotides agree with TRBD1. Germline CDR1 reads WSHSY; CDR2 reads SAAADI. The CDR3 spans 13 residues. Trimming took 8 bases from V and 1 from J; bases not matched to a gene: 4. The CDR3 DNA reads TGCGCCAGCGTACGGACAGGGAACACTGAAGCTTTCTTT. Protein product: CASVRTGNTEAFF.